Listed here are 20 T cell receptor beta chains from one sample, sequenced in a study of Ad26.COV2.S vaccination and SARS-CoV-2 variants. TCRdb's copy holds only in-frame clones and misses some; the assay was immunoSEQ multiplex PCR. This sample carries about 400,000 clones, roughly 90% of them seen once, and the ten largest clones take less than 4.5%. The treatment denotes: approximately 18 received Ad26.COV2.S at low or high dose, single or two shots; several received placebo; per-sample allocation not given. Following the first vaccine or placebo injection, samples were taken on day 63. The sequenced sample was peripheral blood, obtained in a trial of Ad26.COV2.S vaccine versus placebo. These receptors originate from a person between 18 and 65 years old who received the Ad26.COV2.S COVID-19 vaccine or a placebo.

V is TRBV6-5 and J is TRBJ2-7; 7 bases agree with TRBD1. Germline V gene data show CDR1 as MNHEY and CDR2 as SVGAGI. This CDR3 has 13 amino acids. The trim removed 10 bases at V and 5 bases at J, leaving 11 bases unmatched. Here the CDR3 DNA reads TGTGCCACCCGACAGGGAAGGTACGACGAGCAGTACTTC. Its translation is CATRQGRYDEQYF.

The chain carries TRBV28 and TRBJ1-2; 8 bases line up with TRBD1. The V gene's germline CDR1 is MDHEN and CDR2 SYDVKM. V dropped 5 bases and J dropped 6; count of bases not matched to a gene: 8. The CDR3 loop spans 14 amino acids. Here the CDR3 reads CASSRDRGPNGYTF. CDR3 DNA sequence: TGTGCCAGCAGTCGAGACAGGGGACCTAATGGCTACACCTTC.

This clone was observed a handful of times. The chain combines TRBV6-5 with TRBJ1-2; a weak D match, TRBD1 (6 bases). The CDR3 is 12 amino acids. From germline, CDR1 is MNHEY and CDR2 SVGAGI. Trimming took 6 bases from V and 11 from J, leaving 16 bases between them. CDR3 amino acids: CASSWGTSDYTF. The CDR3 bases are TGTGCCAGCAGCTGGGGGACATCGGATTACACCTTC.

V and J are TRBV28 and TRBJ1-2; D not resolved. V lost 5 bases and J lost 1, with 11 bases in between. Germline V gene data show CDR1 as MDHEN and CDR2 as SYDVKM. This CDR3 region has 14 residues. This CDR3 is CASSPWGYNYGYTF. Written as DNA, the CDR3 is TGTGCCAGCAGTCCCTGGGGATATAACTATGGCTACACCTTC.

The chain combines TRBV27 with TRBJ1-2; a weak D match, TRBD1 (5 bases). Germline lookup yields CDR1 MNHEY and CDR2 SMNVEV (reference sequence). This CDR3 is built from 18 residues. V lost 3 bases and J 8 bases, leaving 28 bases between the germline ends. The CDR3 protein is CASSFTLWDGKGSWGYTF. The DNA for the CDR3 is TGTGCCAGCAGTTTCACTTTATGGGACGGCAAGGGCTCGTGGGGCTACACCTTC.

The rearrangement uses TRBV19 and TRBJ1-6; no firm D call. The CDR3 runs 13 residues. V shed 3 bases and J shed 9 bases, with 9 bases lying between them. Germline V lookup: CDR1 LNHDA, CDR2 SQIVND (reference sequence). The CDR3 sequence is CASSMSSASPLHF. The CDR3 coding sequence is TGTGCCAGTAGTATGTCCAGTGCTTCACCCCTCCACTTT.

J is TRBJ1-5 and V is TRBV5-1, with 9 bases aligning to TRBD1. CDR3 size: 14 residues. Germline V lookup: CDR1 SGHRS, CDR2 YFSETQ. The trim removed 7 bases at V and 5 bases at J, leaving 7 bases unmatched. CDR3 in DNA: TGCGCCAGCTCGCTTGGGACAGGGTATCAGCCCCAGCATTTT. Its translation: CASSLGTGYQPQHF.

This chain connects TRBV5-4 to TRBJ2-6, with 7 positions matching TRBD1. V lost 2 bases to trimming and J lost 2 bases; unmatched junction nucleotides: 10. The CDR3 consists of 18 residues. Germline CDR1 reads SGHNT; CDR2 reads YYREEE (reference sequence). CDR3 nucleotide sequence: TGTGCCAGCAGCTTAGTGGCAGGGGGAAATACTGGGGCCAACGTCCTGACTTTC. It is translated as CASSLVAGGNTGANVLTF. Combining the CDR3 with reference TRBV5-4 and TRBJ2-6 gives the whole variable domain ETGVTQSPTHLIKTRGQQVTLRCSSQSGHNTVSWYQQALGQGPQFIFQYYREEENGRGNFPPRFSGLQFPNYSSELNVNALELDDSALYLCASSLVAGGNTGANVLTFGAGSRLTVL.

This clone has at least ten counts. Other DNA sequences of this sample code for an identical CDR3. J is TRBJ2-1 and V is TRBV2, with 7 bases aligning to TRBD1. CDR1 and CDR2 from the germline V gene are SNHLY and FYNNEI. J gave up 0 bases and V 5 bases, and 1 base lay outside the gene matches. The length of the CDR3 is 14 residues. Here the CDR3 reads CASSRDSSYNEQFF. CDR3 DNA: TGTGCCAGCAGTCGGGACAGCTCCTACAATGAGCAGTTCTTC.

This clone was observed once. The chain couples TRBV5-1 to TRBJ2-3, with TRBD2 identical over 8 bases. In germline, CDR1 is SGHRS, CDR2 YFSETQ. The CDR3 has 15 residues. With 2 bases clipped from V and 2 bases from J, the junction kept 4 bases outside the gene matches. CDR3 residues: CASSFLSGDTDTQYF. CDR3 in DNA: TGCGCCAGCAGCTTCCTTAGCGGGGACACAGATACGCAGTATTTT.

The chain recombines TRBV24-1 with TRBJ2-5, with D perhaps matching TRBD1 or TRBD2 (5 bases each). V shed 4 bases and J shed 0 bases, with 11 bases lying between them. CDR1 is KGHDR and CDR2 is SFDVKD in the germline V gene. The length of the CDR3 is 15 residues. CDR3 sequence reads: CATSDFRDHQETQYF. CDR3 coding DNA: TGTGCCACCAGTGACTTTCGGGACCACCAAGAGACCCAGTACTTC.

This clone was seen once. This chain connects TRBV4-2 to TRBJ2-5; 10 bases are shared with TRBD2. This CDR3 is 16 amino acids long. CDR1 LGHNA and CDR2 YNFKEQ come from the germline V gene. Germline trimming cut 6 bases from V and 0 bases from J; bases unmatched to any gene: 7. The CDR3 is CASRRVAGGNQETQYF. In nucleotides, the CDR3 is TGTGCCAGCAGACGTGTAGCGGGGGGAAACCAAGAGACCCAGTACTTC.

The V and J genes are TRBV2 and TRBJ1-1, with unresolved D. Trimming removed 2 bases from V and 1 base from J, with 8 bases in between. This CDR3 is 14 amino acids long. The germline V gene encodes CDR1 SNHLY and CDR2 FYNNEI. CDR3 in DNA: TGTGCCAGCAGTGAATCTAGGTCGAACACTGAAGCTTTCTTT. As protein: CASSESRSNTEAFF.

CDR3 nucleotides: TGTGCCAGCAGGAAAGGTAGTAACTATGGCTACACCTTC. Residues: CASRKGSNYGYTF. The chain employs TRBV28 and TRBJ1-2; D is uncertain. This CDR3 is 13 amino acids long. Trimming cost V 6 bases and J 1 base, with 9 bases left between them. Germline CDR1 reads MDHEN; CDR2 reads SYDVKM.

V is TRBV19 and J is TRBJ2-2; D tentatively reads TRBD1 or TRBD2 (5 bases each). This CDR3 contains 18 residues. CDR1 and CDR2 (germline): LNHDA, SQIVND (reference sequence). V lost 7 bases to trimming and J lost 0 bases, with 21 bases between them. The CDR3 loop reads CASTPTGRGLTNTGELFF. The CDR3 DNA follows: TGTGCCAGTACCCCTACAGGCCGGGGCCTAACGAACACCGGGGAGCTGTTTTTT.

V and J are TRBV30 and TRBJ2-7, with TRBD1 matching 7 bases. The CDR3 extends over 13 amino acids. Germline loops: CDR1 GTSNPN, CDR2 SVGIG (reference sequence). Trimming cost V 8 bases and J 3 bases; bases outside gene matches: 10. The CDR3 loop is CARQGQGYYEQYF. The DNA for the CDR3 is TGTGCCCGACAGGGACAAGGATACTACGAGCAGTACTTC.

The chain couples TRBV27 to TRBJ1-2; D is unresolved. Germline CDR1 and CDR2: MNHEY and SMNVEV (reference sequence). The CDR3 is 15 amino acids. V gave up 5 bases and J gave up 3 bases, with 16 bases separating them. For the CDR3, the DNA is TGTGCCAGCAGTCCCTCCCCGGGATATCACTATGGCTACACCTTC. Its protein product is CASSPSPGYHYGYTF.

This sequence joins TRBV5-1 and TRBJ2-6; D gene ambiguous. Germline values: CDR1 SGHRS, CDR2 YFSETQ. This CDR3 is 16 amino acids long. V lost 0 bases and J lost 3, with 10 bases in between. CDR3 loop: CASSLGPRSGANVLTF. As DNA, the CDR3 is TGCGCCAGCAGCTTGGGTCCCCGGAGTGGGGCCAACGTCCTGACTTTC.

This chain joins TRBV7-9 and TRBJ2-7, with 12 nucleotides matching TRBD2. After removal of 0 bases from V and 4 bases from J, the junction contained 4 bases not matched to a gene. The CDR3 is 16 residues long. Germline loops: CDR1 SEHNR, CDR2 FQNEAQ (reference sequence). DNA for the CDR3: TGTGCCAGCAGCTTAGCGTCGACTAGCGGGGGTTACGAGCAGTACTTC. Amino acids: CASSLASTSGGYEQYF. Based on the CDR3 plus reference TRBV7-9 and TRBJ2-7, the full variable domain is DTGVSQNPRHKITKRGQNVTFRCDPISEHNRLYWYRQTLGQGPEFLTYFQNEAQLEKSRLLSDRFSAERPKGSFSTLEIQRTEQGDSAMYLCASSLASTSGGYEQYFGPGTRLTVT.

The V and J genes are TRBV6-2 or TRBV6-3 and TRBJ1-1, with TRBD1 as a possible D gene (6 bases). The CDR3 loop spans 15 amino acids. Between the trimmed V and J ends, which lost 2 bases and 3 bases, there was a span of 13 bases. Germline V gene lookup returns CDR1 MNHEY and CDR2 SVGEGT. The CDR3 reads CASSYQQGGYTEAFF. The CDR3 DNA reads as TGTGCCAGCAGTTACCAACAGGGCGGGTACACTGAAGCTTTCTTT.